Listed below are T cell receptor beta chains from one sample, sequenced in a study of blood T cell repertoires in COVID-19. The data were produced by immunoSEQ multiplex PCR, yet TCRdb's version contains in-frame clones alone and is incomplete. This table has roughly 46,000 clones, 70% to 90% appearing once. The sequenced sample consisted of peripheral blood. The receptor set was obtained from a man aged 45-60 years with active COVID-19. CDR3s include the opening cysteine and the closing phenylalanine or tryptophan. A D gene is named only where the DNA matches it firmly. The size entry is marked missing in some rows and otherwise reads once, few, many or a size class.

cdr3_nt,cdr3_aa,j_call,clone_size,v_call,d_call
TGTGCCAGCTCACTGACGGGACAGGGGTTCGTCAATGAGCAGTTCTTC,CASSLTGQGFVNEQFF,TRBJ2-1,.,TRBV18,TRBD1
TGTGCCAGTAGTATTGGACAGGGGTGGGAGCAGTTCTTC,CASSIGQGWEQFF,TRBJ2-1,.,TRBV19,TRBD1
TGCAGTGCTATTGACAGGGAGAACACTGAAGCTTTCTTT,CSAIDRENTEAFF,TRBJ1-1,.,TRBV20-1,TRBD1
TGTGCCAGCAGTGAGGGTTGGGGGACTGGTACCTACGAGCAGTACTTC,CASSEGWGTGTYEQYF,TRBJ2-7,.,TRBV28,.
TGTGCCAGCGGGGCTAGGAGGGCAATTGGTGAGCAGTTCTTC,CASGARRAIGEQFF,TRBJ2-1,.,TRBV3-1/TRBV3-2,.
TGTGCCAGCACCCAAGAGCGCGATCGGGAGACCCAGTACTTC,CASTQERDRETQYF,TRBJ2-5,.,TRBV2,.
TGCGCCAGCAGCCAAGGGTCCGGGGTTTCCCTAGGGAATGAGCAGTTCTTC,CASSQGSGVSLGNEQFF,TRBJ2-1,.,TRBV4-3,.
TGCAGCGTTGAAGGGGGCGTATTTGGGGCCAACGTCCTGACTTTC,CSVEGGVFGANVLTF,TRBJ2-6,.,TRBV29-1,.
TGTGCCAGCGGGAGGGGCACCGGGGAGCTGTTTTTT,CASGRGTGELFF,TRBJ2-2,once,TRBV6-5,TRBD2
TGTGCCAGCAGTAGCTACAGCTTTATGAACACTGAAGCTTTCTTT,CASSSYSFMNTEAFF,TRBJ1-1,.,TRBV6-5,.
TGCGCCAGCAGCTTGGTCGCTAGCGGGGGGTACTCCTACAATGAGCAGTTCTTC,CASSLVASGGYSYNEQFF,TRBJ2-1,.,TRBV5-1,TRBD2
TGCAGCGTTGATAGATTAGGGGCTTATACTGAAGCTTTCTTT,CSVDRLGAYTEAFF,TRBJ1-1,once,TRBV29-1,.
TGTGCCAGCAGCGTAGGTCCAGGGGGCTTCACCGGGGAGCTGTTTTTT,CASSVGPGGFTGELFF,TRBJ2-2,.,TRBV9,TRBD1
TGTGCCAGCAGTGAGGCCCACAGGGCGAACACTGAAGCTTTCTTT,CASSEAHRANTEAFF,TRBJ1-1,few,TRBV6-6,.
TGTGCCAGCAGTCGCCGAACTTACGAGCAGTACTTC,CASSRRTYEQYF,TRBJ2-7,.,TRBV12-3/TRBV12-4,.
TGTGCCAGCATCCTTGCGGGAGTAAGCCCTTACGAGCAGTACTTC,CASILAGVSPYEQYF,TRBJ2-7,.,TRBV2,TRBD2
TGCAGTGCTAGTTGGCAGGGAATAACTGAAGCTTTCTTT,CSASWQGITEAFF,TRBJ1-1,once,TRBV20-1,.
TGTGCCAGCAGGACGACAGGGGGCGCGGGTCAGCCCCAGCATTTT,CASRTTGGAGQPQHF,TRBJ1-5,.,TRBV6-5,TRBD1
TGTGCCAGCAGCCCGTCTCCGAGACAGGGCGGTCCTAATGAAAAACTGTTTTTT,CASSPSPRQGGPNEKLFF,TRBJ1-4,once,TRBV9,TRBD1
TGTGCCAGCAGCTTGTCGTACCAGGGTAGTAACAATGGCTACACCTTC,CASSLSYQGSNNGYTF,TRBJ1-2,.,TRBV5-4,.
TGCGCCAGCAGCCAAGCCGGGACACTCAATTCACCCCTCCACTTT,CASSQAGTLNSPLHF,TRBJ1-6,once,TRBV4-1,.
TGTGCCAGCAGTTTATCACAGGGTGGCAACGAGCAGTACTTC,CASSLSQGGNEQYF,TRBJ2-7,few,TRBV28,.
TGTGCCAGCAGCAAACAGGGGAACACCGGGGAGCTGTTTTTT,CASSKQGNTGELFF,TRBJ2-2,.,TRBV7-9,.
TGTGCCAGCAGCCCTACTAGCACAGATACGCAGTATTTT,CASSPTSTDTQYF,TRBJ2-3,.,TRBV12-3/TRBV12-4,.